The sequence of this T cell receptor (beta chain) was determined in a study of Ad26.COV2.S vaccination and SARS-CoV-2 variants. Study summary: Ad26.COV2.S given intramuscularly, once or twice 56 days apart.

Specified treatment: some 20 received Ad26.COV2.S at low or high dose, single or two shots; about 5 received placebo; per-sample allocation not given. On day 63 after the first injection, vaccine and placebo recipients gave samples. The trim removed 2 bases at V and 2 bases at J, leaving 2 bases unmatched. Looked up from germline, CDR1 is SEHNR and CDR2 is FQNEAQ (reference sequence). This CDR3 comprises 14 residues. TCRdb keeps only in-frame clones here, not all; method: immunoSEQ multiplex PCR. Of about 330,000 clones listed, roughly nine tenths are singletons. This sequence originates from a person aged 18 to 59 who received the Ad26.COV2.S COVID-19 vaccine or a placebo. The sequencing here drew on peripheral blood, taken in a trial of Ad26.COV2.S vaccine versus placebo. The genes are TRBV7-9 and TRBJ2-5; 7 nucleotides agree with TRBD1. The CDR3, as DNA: TGTGCCAGCAGCTTACAACAGGGGCAAGAGACCCAGTACTTC. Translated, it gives CASSLQQGQETQYF.